Here is one T cell receptor (beta chain) with its context. Its target is not known. With constant-segment primers, 5'RACE yielded cDNA libraries of TCR alpha and TCR beta that carried sample barcodes and UMIs. TCRdb analysed the 5' RACE reads with MiXCR anew, one entry per CDR3 protein. This sample has about 180,000 distinct CDR3 sequences, with roughly 17% found just once. The sample is drawn from a study of T-cell memory formation after mild COVID-19. Findings and caveats of the study: SARS-CoV-2 specificity was not confirmed for second-wave clones peaking on day 37. Mostly located in CM and EM were contracting CD4+ clones, with contracting CD8+ clones located in EMRA. Clones shrinking from day 15 to 85 showed even CD4/CD8 mixes; later expanders tilted CD4+.

With 4 bases clipped from V and 8 bases from J, the junction kept 5 bases outside the gene matches. The germline gives CDR1 SGHTA, CDR2 FQGNSA. This CDR3 has 14 amino acids. The clonotype originates from an adult woman who had mild COVID-19 (a few samples of this study predate the infection). Cell type and time point are not known. The chain is built from TRBV7-2 and TRBJ2-1; 10 bases map to TRBD2. Sequenced sample: PBMCs or a T cell subset sorted from them (not recorded which). The CDR3 DNA reads as TGTGCCAGCAGCTGGGGACTAGCGTCGGATGAGCAGTTCTTC. Its translation: CASSWGLASDEQFF.